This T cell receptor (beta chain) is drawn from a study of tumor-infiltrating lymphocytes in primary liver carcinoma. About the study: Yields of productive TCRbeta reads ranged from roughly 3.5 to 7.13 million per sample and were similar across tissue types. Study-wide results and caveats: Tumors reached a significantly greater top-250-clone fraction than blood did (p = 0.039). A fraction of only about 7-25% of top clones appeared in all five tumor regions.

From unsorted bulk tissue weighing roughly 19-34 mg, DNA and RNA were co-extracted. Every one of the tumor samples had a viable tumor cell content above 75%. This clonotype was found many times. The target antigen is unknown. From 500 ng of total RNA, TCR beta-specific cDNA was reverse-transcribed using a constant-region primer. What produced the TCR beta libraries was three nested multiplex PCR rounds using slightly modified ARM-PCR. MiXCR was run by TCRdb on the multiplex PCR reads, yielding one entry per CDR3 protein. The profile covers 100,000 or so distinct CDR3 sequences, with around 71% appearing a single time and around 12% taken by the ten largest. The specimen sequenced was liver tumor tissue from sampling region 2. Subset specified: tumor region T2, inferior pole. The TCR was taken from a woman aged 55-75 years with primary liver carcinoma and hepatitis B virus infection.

In nucleotides, the CDR3 is TGTGCCAGCAGTTTAGATGCGACTCCTGAGACCCAGTACTTC. Its protein product is CASSLDATPETQYF. This sequence joins TRBV28 and TRBJ2-5; D is uncertain. The CDR3 length is 14 residues. V shed 2 bases and J shed 5 bases, with 12 bases lying between them. From germline, CDR1 is MDHEN and CDR2 SYDVKM.